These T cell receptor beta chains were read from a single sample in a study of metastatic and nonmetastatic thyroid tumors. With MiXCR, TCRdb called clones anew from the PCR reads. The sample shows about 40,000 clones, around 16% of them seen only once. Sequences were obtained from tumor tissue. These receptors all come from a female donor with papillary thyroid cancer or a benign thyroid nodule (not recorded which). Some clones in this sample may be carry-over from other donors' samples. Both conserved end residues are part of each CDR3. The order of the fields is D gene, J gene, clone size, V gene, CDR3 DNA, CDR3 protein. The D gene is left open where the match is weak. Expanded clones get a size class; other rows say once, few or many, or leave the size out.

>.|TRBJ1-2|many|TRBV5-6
TGTGCCAGCCGAGCGCCCGGCTCAGCTTATGGCTACACCTTC
CASRAPGSAYGYTF
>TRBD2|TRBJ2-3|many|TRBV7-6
TGTGCCAGCAGCTTAGGCGGGAGGGGTGGAGATACGCAGTATTTT
CASSLGGRGGDTQYF
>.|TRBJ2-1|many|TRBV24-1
TGTGCCACCAGTGATTTACGGGGGAGTGGGAAGAATGAGCAGTTCTTC
CATSDLRGSGKNEQFF
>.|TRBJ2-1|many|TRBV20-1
TGCAGTGCCAGGTCCCCCCATGAGCAGTTCTTC
CSARSPHEQFF
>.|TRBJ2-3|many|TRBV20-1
TGCAGTGCTAGTCAGCCTAAAGGACGTAGCACAGATACGCAGTATTTT
CSASQPKGRSTDTQYF
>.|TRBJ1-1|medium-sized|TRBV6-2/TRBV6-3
TGTGCCAGCAGTTACTCGTTCCAGGGAGGTGCTTTCTTT
CASSYSFQGGAFF
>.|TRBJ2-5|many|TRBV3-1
TGTGCCAGCAGCCAGACAAACCAACTCCTCTACTTC
CASSQTNQLLYF
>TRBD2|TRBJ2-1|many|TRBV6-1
TGTGCCAGCAGTTCCCCGACTAGCGATGAGCAGTTCTTC
CASSSPTSDEQFF
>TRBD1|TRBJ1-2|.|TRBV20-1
TGCAGTGCTCCGCTCCAGGGACAGGGTAACTATGGCTACACATTC
CSAPLQGQGNYGYTF
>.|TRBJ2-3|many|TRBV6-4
TGTGCCAGCAGTGTTTCGGGAACCACAGATACGCAGTATTTT
CASSVSGTTDTQYF
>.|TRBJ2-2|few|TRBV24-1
TGTGCCACCAGTGATTTGCCACAGGGACCCGGGGAGCTGTTTTTC
CATSDLPQGPGELFF
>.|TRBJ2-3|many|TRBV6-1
TGTGCCAGCAGTGGTATGACAGCTAGCACAGATACGCAGTATTTT
CASSGMTASTDTQYF
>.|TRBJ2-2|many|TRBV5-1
TGCGCCAGCAGCTTCAGACAGAACACCGGGGAGCTGTTTTTT
CASSFRQNTGELFF
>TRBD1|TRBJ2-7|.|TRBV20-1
TGCAGTGCCAGAGGACAGGGGCGGTGGGGGCAGTACTTC
CSARGQGRWGQYF
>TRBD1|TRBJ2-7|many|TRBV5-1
TGCGCCAGCAAGTCCGGGACAGGGTCTTACGAGCAGTACTTC
CASKSGTGSYEQYF
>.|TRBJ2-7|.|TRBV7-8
TGCGCCAGCAGTTCGATAGGGCGGGAATACGAGCAGTACTTC
CASSSIGREYEQYF
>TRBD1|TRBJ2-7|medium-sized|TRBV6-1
TGTGCCAGCAGTGACAGGGGGAGTGTCCAGCAGTACTTC
CASSDRGSVQQYF
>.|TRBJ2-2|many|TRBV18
TGTGCCAGCTCAATATCCCCAAACACCGGGGAGCTGTTTTTT
CASSISPNTGELFF
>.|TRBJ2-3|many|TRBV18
TGTGCCAGCTCACCGAACCACCGGGCAGATACGCAGTATTTT
CASSPNHRADTQYF
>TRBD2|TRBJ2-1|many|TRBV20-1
TGCAGTGCTAGAGACGCTAGCGGGCGGAGCAATGAGCAGTTCTTC
CSARDASGRSNEQFF
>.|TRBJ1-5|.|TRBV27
TGTGCCAGCAGTTTACCCAGAGGGATCAATCAGCCCCAGCATTTT
CASSLPRGINQPQHF
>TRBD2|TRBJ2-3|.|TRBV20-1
TGCAGTGCTAGAGATAGAATTGGTAGCGGGGGCACAGATACGCAGTATTTT
CSARDRIGSGGTDTQYF
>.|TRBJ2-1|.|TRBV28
TGTGCCAGCAGTCTATTTGGCCCCATTGGATATGAGCAGTTCTTC
CASSLFGPIGYEQFF
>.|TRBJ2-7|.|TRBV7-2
TGTGCCAGCAGCTTAGCAGCTTCCATAACATACGAGCAGTACTTC
CASSLAASITYEQYF
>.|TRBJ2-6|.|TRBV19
TGTGCCAGTAGTAGGTGGTACTCTGGGGCCAACGTACTGACTTTC
CASSRWYSGANVLTF
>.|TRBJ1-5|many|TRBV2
TGTGCCAGCAGTGAAGCCCTCCCGGGGGGGAATCAGCCCCAGCATTTT
CASSEALPGGNQPQHF
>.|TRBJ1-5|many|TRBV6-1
TGTGCCAGCAGTGGCCAGAATCAGCCCCAGCATTTT
CASSGQNQPQHF
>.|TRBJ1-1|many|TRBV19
TGTGCCAGTAGTGGGGCGACTGAAGCTTTCTTT
CASSGATEAFF
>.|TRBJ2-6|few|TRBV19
TGTGCCAGTAGTATCCGAGGCTCTGGGGCCAACGTCCTTACCTTC
CASSIRGSGANVLTF
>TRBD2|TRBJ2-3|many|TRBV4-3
TGCGCCAGCAGCCAAGAGGTGGCGCAGCGGGAGGGCACAGATACGCAGTATTTT
CASSQEVAQREGTDTQYF
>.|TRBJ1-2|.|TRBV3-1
TGTGCCAGCAGCCAAGATACGGTTGGCTACACCTTC
CASSQDTVGYTF
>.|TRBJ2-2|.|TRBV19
TGTGCCAGTAGTACGAAAATAGGGGGTGCCGGGGAGCTGTTTTTT
CASSTKIGGAGELFF
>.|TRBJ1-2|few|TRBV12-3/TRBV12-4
TGTGCCAGCAGTTTAGGGACAGGCTACACCTTC
CASSLGTGYTF
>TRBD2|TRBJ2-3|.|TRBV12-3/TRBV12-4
TGTGCCAGCAGTTCAGGGACTAGCGGGGATTTAGATACGCAGTATTTT
CASSSGTSGDLDTQYF
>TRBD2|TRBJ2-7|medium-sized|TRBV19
TGTGCCAGTAGTAGGACTAGCGGGCCCTACGAGCAGTACTTC
CASSRTSGPYEQYF
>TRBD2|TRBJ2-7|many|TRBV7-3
TGTGCCAGCAGTCTAGCGGGAGGGAATGGGGAGCAGTACTTC
CASSLAGGNGEQYF
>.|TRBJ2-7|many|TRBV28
TGTGCCAGCAGTACGACAGCATACGAGCAGTACTTC
CASSTTAYEQYF
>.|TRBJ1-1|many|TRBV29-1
TGCAGCGTTGTAGGGGGGGTGAACACTGAAGCTTTCTTT
CSVVGGVNTEAFF
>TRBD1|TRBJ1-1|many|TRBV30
TGTGCCTGGAGTACGGACAGGGAAGCTTTCTTT
CAWSTDREAFF
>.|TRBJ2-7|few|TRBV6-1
TGTGCCAGCAGAAGATCTTCGCCTCGGTACGAGCAGAACTTC
CASRRSSPRYEQNF
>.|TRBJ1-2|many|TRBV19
TGTGCCAGTATAAATAGCCGGGGGGGGGGCTATGGCTACACCTTC
CASINSRGGGYGYTF